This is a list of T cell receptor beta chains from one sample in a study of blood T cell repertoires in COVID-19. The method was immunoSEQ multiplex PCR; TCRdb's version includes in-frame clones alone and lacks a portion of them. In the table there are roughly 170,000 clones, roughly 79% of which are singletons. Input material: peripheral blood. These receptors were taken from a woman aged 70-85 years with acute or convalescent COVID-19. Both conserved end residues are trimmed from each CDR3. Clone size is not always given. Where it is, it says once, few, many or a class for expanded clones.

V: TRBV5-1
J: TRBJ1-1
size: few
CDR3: ASSLLGNTEAF

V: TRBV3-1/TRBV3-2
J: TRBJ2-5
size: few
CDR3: ASSLLAETQY

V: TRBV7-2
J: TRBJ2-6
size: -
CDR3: ASSKTGSYRANVLT

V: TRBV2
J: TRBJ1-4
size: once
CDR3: ASSEAGTVSNEKLF

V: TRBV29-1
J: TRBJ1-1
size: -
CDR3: SVTGGERRTEAF

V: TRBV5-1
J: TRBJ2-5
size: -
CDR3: ASSSTLGSDRGRETQY

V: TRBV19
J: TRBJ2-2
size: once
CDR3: ASMARRNKNTGELF

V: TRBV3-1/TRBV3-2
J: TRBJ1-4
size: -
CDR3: ASSRTPRGREKLF

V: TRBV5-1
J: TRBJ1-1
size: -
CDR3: ASSLVGENTEAF

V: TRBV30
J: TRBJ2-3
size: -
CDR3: AWSVGATDTQY

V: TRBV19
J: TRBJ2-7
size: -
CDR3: ASSNRGLNEQY

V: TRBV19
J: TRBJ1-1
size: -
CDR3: ASNHQGRNTEAF

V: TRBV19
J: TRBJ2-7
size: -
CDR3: ASSNRHLSYEQY

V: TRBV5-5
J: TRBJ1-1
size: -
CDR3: ASSLDRTGKAF

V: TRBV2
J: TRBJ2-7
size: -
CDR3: ASAGTGGSPEQY

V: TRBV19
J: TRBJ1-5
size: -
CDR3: ASRGQFHSNQPQH

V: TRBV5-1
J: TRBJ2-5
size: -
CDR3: ASSPGAGNQETQY

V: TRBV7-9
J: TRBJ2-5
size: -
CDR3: ASSPQDQETQY

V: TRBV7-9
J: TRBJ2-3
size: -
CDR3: ASSLARNTGLDTQY

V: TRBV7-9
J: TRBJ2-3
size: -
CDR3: ASSLLAATDTQY

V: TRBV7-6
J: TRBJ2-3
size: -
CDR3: ASSPPPRGGDTQY

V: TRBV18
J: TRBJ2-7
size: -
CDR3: ASSPPTGSHEQY

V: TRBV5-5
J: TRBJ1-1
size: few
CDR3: ASSLGRRRNTEAF

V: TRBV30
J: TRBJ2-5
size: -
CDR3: AWTLGVFNGRETQY